A single sample is the source of the 5 T cell receptor beta chains below, sequenced in a study of T cell changes during pregnancy in multiple sclerosis. Sequencing was performed with immunoSEQ multiplex PCR; in TCRdb, only in-frame clones are kept and a portion is missing. Altogether approximately 89,000 clones are present, about 93% being singletons, with the ten largest covering about 0.8%. Material: peripheral blood, obtained in the third trimester of pregnancy. These receptor sequences come from a female donor with multiple sclerosis, enrolled in a pregnancy study.

The rearrangement links TRBV6-5 to TRBJ1-3; maybe TRBD1 (6 bases). Trimming removed 4 bases at V and 4 bases at J, with 14 bases between. The CDR3 loop spans 15 amino acids. The V gene's germline CDR1 is MNHEY and CDR2 SVGAGI. The CDR3 region is CASSSDPGDGNTIYF. DNA of the CDR3: TGTGCCAGCAGTTCCGACCCAGGGGACGGAAACACCATATATTTT.

V gene TRBV7-2 combines with J gene TRBJ2-7; TRBD2 aligns across 13 bases. The junction had 10 bases not matched to a gene; V was cut back by 5 bases and J by 0 bases. CDR1 and CDR2 (germline): SGHTA, FQGNSA. CDR3 length: 18 residues. CDR3 residues: CASSHGTSGKGNSYEQYF. CDR3 DNA: TGTGCCAGCAGCCACGGGACTAGCGGGAAAGGAAACTCCTACGAGCAGTACTTC.

The genes are TRBV7-9 and TRBJ2-1, with 7 bases fitting TRBD1. This CDR3 contains 16 residues. The J segment lost 2 bases and the V segment lost 3 bases, leaving 7 bases of the junction unmatched. In germline, CDR1 is SEHNR, CDR2 FQNEAQ (reference sequence). DNA of the CDR3: TGTGCCAGCAGCTTCTCCCCCCAGGGGGCCTACAATGAGCAGTTCTTC. Translated: CASSFSPQGAYNEQFF.

This clone was seen a handful of times. J is TRBJ2-2 and V is TRBV6-1, with D perhaps matching TRBD2 (5 bases). Germline V gene data show CDR1 as MNHNS and CDR2 as SASEGT. V was trimmed by 1 base and J by 7 bases, leaving 10 bases between them. The CDR3 contains 14 residues. For the CDR3, the DNA is TGTGCCAGCAGTGAAGTCCGGGGATACGGGGAGCTGTTTTTT. This encodes CASSEVRGYGELFF.

The rearrangement links TRBV29-1 to TRBJ1-1; D remains ambiguous. CDR3 length: 11 residues. V lost 4 bases to trimming and J lost 8 bases, with 11 bases between them. Germline CDR1 reads SQVTM; CDR2 reads ANQGSEA. The DNA for the CDR3 is TGCAGCGTTGGGGAGGGCAGGGAAGCTTTCTTT. It encodes CSVGEGREAFF.